What follows is one TCR beta chain and its context. What it recognizes is unknown. The CDR3 sequence is 14 residues long. Germline V gene data show CDR1 as LNHDA and CDR2 as SQIVND (reference sequence). V lost 3 bases to trimming and J lost 2 bases, with 8 bases between them. The sample originates from a study of T cells in localized non-small cell lung cancer. General study points: Only one tumor region went through sequencing, so heterogeneity may still be there. Uninvolved adjacent lung had higher T cell clonality than tumor and all other tissues. A median of about 50 clones ranked among the top 100 in tumor appeared in adjacent lung.

Here immunoSEQ multiplex PCR was the method, and the copy in TCRdb shows in-frame clones only, minus some. Of 4,500 to 6,000 clones listed, 32% are singletons. J is TRBJ1-3 and V is TRBV19; no definite D call. This TCR came from a woman aged 35 to 69 with stage II squamous cell lung carcinoma. Sequencing used lung tumor tissue, obtained before any cancer treatment. CDR3 DNA: TGTGCCAGTAGTATCTCGGCAACTGGAAACACCATATATTTT. It encodes CASSISATGNTIYF.